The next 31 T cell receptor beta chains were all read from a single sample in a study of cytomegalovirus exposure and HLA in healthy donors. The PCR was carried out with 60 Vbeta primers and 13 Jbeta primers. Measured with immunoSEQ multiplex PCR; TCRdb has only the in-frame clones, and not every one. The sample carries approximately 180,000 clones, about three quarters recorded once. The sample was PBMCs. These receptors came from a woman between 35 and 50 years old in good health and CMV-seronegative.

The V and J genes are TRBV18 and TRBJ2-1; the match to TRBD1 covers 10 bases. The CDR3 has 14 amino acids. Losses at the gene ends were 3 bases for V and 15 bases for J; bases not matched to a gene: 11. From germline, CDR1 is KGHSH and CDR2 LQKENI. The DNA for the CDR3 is TGTGCCAGCTCACCGGACAGGGGGAGAATTTGGGGGTTCTTC. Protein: CASSPDRGRIWGFF.

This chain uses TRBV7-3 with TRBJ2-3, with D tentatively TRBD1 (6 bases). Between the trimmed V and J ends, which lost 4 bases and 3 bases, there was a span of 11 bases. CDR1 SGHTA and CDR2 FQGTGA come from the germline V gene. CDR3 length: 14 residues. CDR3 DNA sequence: TGTGCCAGCAGCTCACAGGGTGGGACAGATACGCAGTATTTT. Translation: CASSSQGGTDTQYF.

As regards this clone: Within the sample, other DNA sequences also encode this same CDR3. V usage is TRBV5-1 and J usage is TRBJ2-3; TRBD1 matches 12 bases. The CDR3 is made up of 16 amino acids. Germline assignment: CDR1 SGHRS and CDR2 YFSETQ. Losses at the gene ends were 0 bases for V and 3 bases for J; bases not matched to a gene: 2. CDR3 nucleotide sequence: TGCGCCAGCAGCTTGGGGGGACAGGGGGCGACAGATACGCAGTATTTT. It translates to CASSLGGQGATDTQYF.

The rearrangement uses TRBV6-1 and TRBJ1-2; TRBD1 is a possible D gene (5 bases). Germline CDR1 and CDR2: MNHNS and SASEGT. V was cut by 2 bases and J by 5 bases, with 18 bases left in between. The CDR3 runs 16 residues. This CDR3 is CASSENLGQGGYGYTF. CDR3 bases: TGTGCCAGCAGTGAAAATCTGGGGCAGGGCGGTTATGGCTACACCTTC.

CDR3 sequence (DNA): TGTGCCAGCAGCACTACAGGGGGTTACTCTGGGGCCAACGTCCTGACTTTC. It yields the protein CASSTTGGYSGANVLTF. This rearrangement joins TRBV7-2 to TRBJ2-6, with TRBD1 identical over 8 bases. CDR3 length: 17 amino acids. V lost 5 bases and J lost 0; bases outside the gene matches: 6. Germline V gene sequence: CDR1 SGHTA, CDR2 FQGNSA.

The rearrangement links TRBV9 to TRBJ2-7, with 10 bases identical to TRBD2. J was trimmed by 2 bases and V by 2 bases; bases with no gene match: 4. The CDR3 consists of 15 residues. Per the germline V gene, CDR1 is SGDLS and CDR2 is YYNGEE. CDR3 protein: CASSVGLAETYEQYF. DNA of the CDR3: TGTGCCAGCAGCGTCGGACTAGCGGAAACCTACGAGCAGTACTTC.

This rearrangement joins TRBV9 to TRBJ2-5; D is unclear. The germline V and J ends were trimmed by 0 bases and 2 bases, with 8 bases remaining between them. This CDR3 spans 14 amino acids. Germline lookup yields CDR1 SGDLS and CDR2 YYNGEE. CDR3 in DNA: TGTGCCAGCAGCGTAGGCGTCTTACAAGAGACCCAGTACTTC. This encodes CASSVGVLQETQYF.

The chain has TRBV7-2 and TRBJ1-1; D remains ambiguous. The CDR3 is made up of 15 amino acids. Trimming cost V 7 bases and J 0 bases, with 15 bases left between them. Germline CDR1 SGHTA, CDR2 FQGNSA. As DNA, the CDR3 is TGTGCCAGCACCCCCGGCGGGGAGATGAACACTGAAGCTTTCTTT. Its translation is CASTPGGEMNTEAFF.

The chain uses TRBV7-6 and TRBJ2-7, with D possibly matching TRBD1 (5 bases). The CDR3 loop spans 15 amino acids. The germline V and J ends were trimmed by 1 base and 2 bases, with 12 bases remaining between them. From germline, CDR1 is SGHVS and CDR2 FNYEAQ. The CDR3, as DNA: TGTGCCAGCAGCTTAGGCCTAGGGGCTCCCTACGAGCAGTACTTC. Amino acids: CASSLGLGAPYEQYF.

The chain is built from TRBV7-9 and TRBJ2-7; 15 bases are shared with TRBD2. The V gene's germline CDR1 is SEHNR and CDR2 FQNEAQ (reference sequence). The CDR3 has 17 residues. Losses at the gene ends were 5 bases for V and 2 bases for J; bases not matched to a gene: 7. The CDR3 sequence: CASSGTSGRRGTYEQYF. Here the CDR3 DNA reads TGTGCCAGCAGCGGGACTAGCGGGAGGAGAGGGACCTACGAGCAGTACTTC.

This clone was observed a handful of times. The CDR3 region has the DNA TGTGCCAGCAGCTTGTGGGCAGGGGGCCATGGCTACACCTTC. It encodes CASSLWAGGHGYTF. The chain recombines TRBV5-5 with TRBJ1-2; 8 nucleotides agree with TRBD1. Germline loops: CDR1 SGHKS, CDR2 YYEKEE (reference sequence). This CDR3 has 14 residues. The ends lost 1 base at V and 6 bases at J; junction bases unmatched: 5. The full variable domain, rest sourced from reference TRBV5-5 and TRBJ1-2, is DAGVTQSPTHLIKTRGQQVTLRCSPISGHKSVSWYQQVLGQGPQFIFQYYEKEERGRGNFPDRFSARQFPNYSSELNVNALLLGDSALYLCASSLWAGGHGYTFGSGTRLTVV.

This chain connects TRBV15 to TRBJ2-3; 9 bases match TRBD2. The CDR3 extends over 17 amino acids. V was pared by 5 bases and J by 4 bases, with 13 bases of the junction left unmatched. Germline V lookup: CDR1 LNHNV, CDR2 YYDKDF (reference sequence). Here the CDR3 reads CATSRNPSGVISDTQYF. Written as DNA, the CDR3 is TGTGCCACCAGCCGCAACCCTAGCGGGGTCATCTCAGATACGCAGTATTTT.

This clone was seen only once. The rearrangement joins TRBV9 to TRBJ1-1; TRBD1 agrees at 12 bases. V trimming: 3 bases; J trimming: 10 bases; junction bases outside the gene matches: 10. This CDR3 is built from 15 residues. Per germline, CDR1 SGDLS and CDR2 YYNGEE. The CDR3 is CASSANRDRGHGAFF. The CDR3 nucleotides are TGTGCCAGCAGCGCAAACCGGGACAGGGGGCATGGAGCTTTCTTT.

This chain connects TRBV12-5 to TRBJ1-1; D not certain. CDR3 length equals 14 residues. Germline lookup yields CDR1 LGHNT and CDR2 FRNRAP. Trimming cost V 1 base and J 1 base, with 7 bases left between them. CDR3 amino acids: CASGLGAANTEAFF. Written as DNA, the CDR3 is TGTGCTAGTGGTTTGGGGGCTGCGAACACTGAAGCTTTCTTT.

In DNA, the CDR3 is TGTGCCACCAGCAGAGATTACTCTGGAAACACCATATATTTT. Amino acids: CATSRDYSGNTIYF. V usage is TRBV15 and J usage is TRBJ1-3; D gene unclear. The CDR3 runs 14 residues. V was shortened by 0 bases and J by 0 bases, with 3 bases between the two germline ends. CDR1 and CDR2 (germline): LNHNV, YYDKDF (reference sequence).

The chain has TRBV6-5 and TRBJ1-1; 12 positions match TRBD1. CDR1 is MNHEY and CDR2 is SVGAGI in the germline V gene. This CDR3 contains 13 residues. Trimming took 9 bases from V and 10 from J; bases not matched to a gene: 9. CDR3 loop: CASESGQGARAFF. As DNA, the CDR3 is TGTGCCAGTGAATCGGGACAGGGGGCACGAGCTTTCTTT.

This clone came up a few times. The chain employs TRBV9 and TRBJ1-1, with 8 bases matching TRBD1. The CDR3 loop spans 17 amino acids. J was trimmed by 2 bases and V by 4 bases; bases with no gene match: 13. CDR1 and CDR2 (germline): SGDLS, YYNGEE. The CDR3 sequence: CASSSPTLDRGNTEAFF. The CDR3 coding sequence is TGTGCCAGCAGCTCCCCCACGCTTGACAGGGGTAACACTGAAGCTTTCTTT. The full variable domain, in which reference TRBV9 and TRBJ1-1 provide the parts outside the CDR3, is DSGVTQTPKHLITATGQRVTLRCSPRSGDLSVYWYQQSLDQGLQFLIQYYNGEERAKGNILERFSAQQFPDLHSELNLSSLELGDSALYFCASSSPTLDRGNTEAFFGQGTRLTVV.

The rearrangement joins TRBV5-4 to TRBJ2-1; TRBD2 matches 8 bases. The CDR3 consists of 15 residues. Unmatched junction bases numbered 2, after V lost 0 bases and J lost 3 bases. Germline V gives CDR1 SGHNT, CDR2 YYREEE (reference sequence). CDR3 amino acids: CASSLASGFYNEQFF. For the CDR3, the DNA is TGTGCCAGCAGCTTGGCTAGCGGGTTCTACAATGAGCAGTTCTTC.

The CDR3 region is CASNAVAGGNEQFF. CDR3 bases: TGTGCCAGCAATGCTGTAGCGGGAGGCAATGAGCAGTTCTTC. The chain carries TRBV6-5 and TRBJ2-1; TRBD2 matches 10 bases. The CDR3 is made up of 14 amino acids. V lost 7 bases and J lost 6; bases outside the gene matches: 6. Germline CDR1 and CDR2: MNHEY and SVGAGI.

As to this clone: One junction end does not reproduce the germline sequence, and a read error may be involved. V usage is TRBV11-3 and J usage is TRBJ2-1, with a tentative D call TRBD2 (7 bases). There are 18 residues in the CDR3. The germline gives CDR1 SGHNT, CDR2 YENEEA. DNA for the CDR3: TGTGCCAGCAGTTCAAGGGAGGGGGGGCCCCCGTCCTACGATGAGCAGTTCTTC. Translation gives CASSSREGGPPSYDEQFF. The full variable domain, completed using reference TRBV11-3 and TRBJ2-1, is EAGVVQSPRYKIIEKKQPVAFWCNPISGHNTLYWYLQNLGQGPELLIRYENEEAVDDSQLPKDRFSAERLKGVDSTLKIQPAELGDSAVYLCASSSREGGPPSYDEQFFGPGTRLTVL.

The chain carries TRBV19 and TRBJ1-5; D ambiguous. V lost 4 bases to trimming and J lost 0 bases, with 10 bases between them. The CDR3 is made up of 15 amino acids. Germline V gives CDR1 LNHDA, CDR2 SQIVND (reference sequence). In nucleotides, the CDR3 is TGTGCCAGTAGTACGCGGATTCTTAGCAATCAGCCCCAGCATTTT. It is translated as CASSTRILSNQPQHF.

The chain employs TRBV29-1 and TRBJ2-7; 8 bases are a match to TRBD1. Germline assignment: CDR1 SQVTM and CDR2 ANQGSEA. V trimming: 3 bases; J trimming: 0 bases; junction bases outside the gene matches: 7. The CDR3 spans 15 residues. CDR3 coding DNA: TGCAGCGTTGAGACGGGCACAGGGGGCTCCTACGAGCAGTACTTC. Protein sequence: CSVETGTGGSYEQYF.

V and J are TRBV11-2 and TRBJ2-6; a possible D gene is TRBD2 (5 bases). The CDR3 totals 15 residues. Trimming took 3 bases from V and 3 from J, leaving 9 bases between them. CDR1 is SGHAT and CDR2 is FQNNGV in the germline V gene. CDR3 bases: TGTGCCAGCAGCTTGACGGGAAGTGGGGCCAACGTCCTGACTTTC. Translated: CASSLTGSGANVLTF.

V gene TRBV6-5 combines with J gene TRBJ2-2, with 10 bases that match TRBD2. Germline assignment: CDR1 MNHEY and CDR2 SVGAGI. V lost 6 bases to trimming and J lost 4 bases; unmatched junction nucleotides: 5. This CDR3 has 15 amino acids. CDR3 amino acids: CASSSSGGGTGELFF. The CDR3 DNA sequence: TGTGCCAGCAGCTCGAGCGGGGGGGGCACCGGGGAGCTGTTTTTT.

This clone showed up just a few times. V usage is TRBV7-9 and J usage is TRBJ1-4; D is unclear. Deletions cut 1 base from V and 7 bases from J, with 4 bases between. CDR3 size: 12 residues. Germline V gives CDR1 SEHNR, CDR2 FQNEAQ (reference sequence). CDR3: CASSLVGEKLFF. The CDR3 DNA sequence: TGTGCCAGCAGCTTAGTCGGTGAAAAACTGTTTTTT.

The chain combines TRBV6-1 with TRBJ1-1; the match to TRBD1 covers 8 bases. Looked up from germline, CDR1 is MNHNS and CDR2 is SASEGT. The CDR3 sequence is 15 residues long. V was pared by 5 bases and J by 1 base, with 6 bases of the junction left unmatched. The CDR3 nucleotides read TGTGCCAGCAGTCTATATCAGGGGGCGAACACTGAAGCTTTCTTT. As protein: CASSLYQGANTEAFF.

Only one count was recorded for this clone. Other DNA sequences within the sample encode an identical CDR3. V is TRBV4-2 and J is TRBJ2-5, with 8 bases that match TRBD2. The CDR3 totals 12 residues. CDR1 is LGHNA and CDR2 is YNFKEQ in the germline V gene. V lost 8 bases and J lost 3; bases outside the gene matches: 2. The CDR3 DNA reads TGTGCCAGCCGGGGGGGAGAAGAGACCCAGTACTTC. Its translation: CASRGGEETQYF.

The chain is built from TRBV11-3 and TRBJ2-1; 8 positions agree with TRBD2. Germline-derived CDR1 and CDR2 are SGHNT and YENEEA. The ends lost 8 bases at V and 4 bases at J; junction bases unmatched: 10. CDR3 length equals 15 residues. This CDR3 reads CASGTRGGIYNEQFF. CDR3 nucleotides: TGTGCCAGCGGGACCCGGGGGGGGATTTACAATGAGCAGTTCTTC.

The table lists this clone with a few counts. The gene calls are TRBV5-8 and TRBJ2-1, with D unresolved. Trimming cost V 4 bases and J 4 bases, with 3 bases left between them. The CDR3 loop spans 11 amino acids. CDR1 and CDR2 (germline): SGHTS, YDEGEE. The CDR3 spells CASSRYNEQFF. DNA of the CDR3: TGTGCCAGCAGCCGTTACAATGAGCAGTTCTTC.

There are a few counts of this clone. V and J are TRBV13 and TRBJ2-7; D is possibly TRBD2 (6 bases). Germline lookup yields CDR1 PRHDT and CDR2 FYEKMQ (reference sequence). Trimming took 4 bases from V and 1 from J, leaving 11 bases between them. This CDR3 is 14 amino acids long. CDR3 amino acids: CASSSGTGSYEQYF. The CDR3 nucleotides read TGTGCCAGCAGCTCCGGGACTGGATCCTACGAGCAGTACTTC.

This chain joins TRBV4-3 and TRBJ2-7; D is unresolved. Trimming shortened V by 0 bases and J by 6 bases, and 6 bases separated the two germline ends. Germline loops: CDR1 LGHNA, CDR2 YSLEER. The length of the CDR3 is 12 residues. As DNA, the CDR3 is TGCGCCAGCAGCCAAGATAGAGGCGAGCAGTACTTC. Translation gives CASSQDRGEQYF.